The rows below give T cell receptor beta chains drawn from one sample of a study of cytomegalovirus exposure and HLA in healthy donors. Clones were read by immunoSEQ multiplex PCR, and TCRdb kept only the in-frame ones, dropping some. The table has about 52,000 clones, roughly 53% seen once; the top ten hold 12%. Input material: PBMCs. These receptors were collected from a human donor in good health. Both conserved end residues are part of each CDR3. A D gene is named only where the DNA matches it firmly. Rows give clone size only sometimes, using once, few, many, or a class for an expanded clone.

TRBV30,13,TRBD2,-,TRBJ2-1,TGTGCCTCTAGCGGGGGGGCTCTGGATGAGCAGTTCTTC,CASSGGALDEQFF
TRBV7-2,14,-,few,TRBJ1-1,TGTGCCAGCAGCTTAGTCCAGGCCAACACTGAAGCTTTCTTT,CASSLVQANTEAFF
TRBV6-5,15,-,once,TRBJ2-5,TGTGCCAGCAGTCGGGCGGGGGCCGGGGTGGAGACCCAGTACTTC,CASSRAGAGVETQYF
TRBV19,13,TRBD1,-,TRBJ1-1,TGTGCCAGTAGTGATCGACAGGGAGGTATAGCTTTCTTT,CASSDRQGGIAFF
TRBV27,18,-,-,TRBJ2-3,TGTGCCAGCAGTTTACGGGGGAATTATTACGGGAGCACAGATACGCAGTATTTT,CASSLRGNYYGSTDTQYF
TRBV2,12,-,-,TRBJ2-5,TGTGCCAGCAGTATCGTCCAAGAGACCCAGTACTTC,CASSIVQETQYF
TRBV6-6,15,TRBD1,once,TRBJ2-7,TGTGCCAGCCGACGACCCCGGGACAGAAATTACGAGCAGTACTTC,CASRRPRDRNYEQYF
TRBV18,14,-,few,TRBJ2-5,TGTGCCAGCTCACCACGGGCAGACCAAGAGACCCAGTACTTC,CASSPRADQETQYF
TRBV6-1,12,-,-,TRBJ2-4,TGTGCCACCAGAGCGGTAAAAAACATTCAGTACTTC,CATRAVKNIQYF
TRBV10-3,14,TRBD1,once,TRBJ2-7,TGTGCCATCAGGGGGGGACAGGGAGGCTACGAGCAGTACTTC,CAIRGGQGGYEQYF
TRBV5-5,15,-,-,TRBJ1-4,TGTGCCAGCAGCTTGGTAGCGGAACTCCCGCGGAAACTGTTTTTT,CASSLVAELPRKLFF
TRBV6-1,14,TRBD1,-,TRBJ2-3,TGTGCCAGCAGACGGACAGGGGAATCAGATACGCAGTATTTT,CASRRTGESDTQYF
TRBV7-2,19,TRBD1,-,TRBJ1-1,TGTGCCAGCAGTATGAATCGCTATACAGGGGATCCTTTGGGCACTGAAGCTTTCTTT,CASSMNRYTGDPLGTEAFF
TRBV6-5,15,TRBD1,-,TRBJ2-7,TGTGCCAGCAGTTACTCGAGTAGACAGGGGTACGAGCAGTACTTC,CASSYSSRQGYEQYF
TRBV19,20,TRBD2,-,TRBJ2-6,TGTGCCAGTAGTACGACCACCGGGGGGGGTTGGGGCTCTGGGGCCAACGTCCTGACTTTC,CASSTTTGGGWGSGANVLTF
TRBV11-3,13,-,-,TRBJ2-7,TGTGCCAGCAGCCTCGGCGGGGGCCACGAGCAGTACTTC,CASSLGGGHEQYF
TRBV25-1,16,-,-,TRBJ1-3,TGTGCCAGCAGTGATTCCGCTGAACAAAGAGGAAACACCATATATTTT,CASSDSAEQRGNTIYF
TRBV5-1,14,-,few,TRBJ2-3,TGCGCCAGCAGCACCGGACAGTCGACAGATACGCAGTATTTT,CASSTGQSTDTQYF
TRBV12-5,14,-,-,TRBJ2-7,TGTGCTAGTGGTCCCGAAAGGAGGGTCCACGAGCAGTACTTC,CASGPERRVHEQYF
TRBV5-1,14,-,-,TRBJ1-1,TGCGCCAGCAGCTTGACGGCGGGAGTGCGCGAAGCTTTCTTT,CASSLTAGVREAFF
TRBV10-2,13,-,-,TRBJ1-3,TGCGCCAGCAGTGAGTTAGCTGGAAACACCATATATTTT,CASSELAGNTIYF
TRBV5-1,13,TRBD1,-,TRBJ1-2,TGCGCCAGCAGCGACGGGACAGGGTATGGCTACACCTTC,CASSDGTGYGYTF
TRBV4-3,15,-,-,TRBJ1-1,TGCGCCAGCAGCCGAGTTAGGGGAGGGGCTGGGAAAGCTTTCTTT,CASSRVRGGAGKAFF
TRBV6-1,16,TRBD1,-,TRBJ2-5,TGTGCCAGCAGTGCCCGCCGGGACAGGGCACGAGAGACCCAGTACTTC,CASSARRDRARETQYF
TRBV7-2,16,-,-,TRBJ2-6,TGTGCCAGCGGGGGCACAGGGATTATTGGGGCCAACGTCCTGACTTTC,CASGGTGIIGANVLTF
TRBV7-9,15,-,few,TRBJ1-4,TGTGCCAGCAGCCGCGCCGAGGAGGTTGATGAAAAACTGTTTTTT,CASSRAEEVDEKLFF
TRBV7-9,18,TRBD2,-,TRBJ2-4,TGTGCCAGCAGCCCCGTAGCGGGGGGCCCGCCGGCCAAAAACATTCAGTACTTC,CASSPVAGGPPAKNIQYF